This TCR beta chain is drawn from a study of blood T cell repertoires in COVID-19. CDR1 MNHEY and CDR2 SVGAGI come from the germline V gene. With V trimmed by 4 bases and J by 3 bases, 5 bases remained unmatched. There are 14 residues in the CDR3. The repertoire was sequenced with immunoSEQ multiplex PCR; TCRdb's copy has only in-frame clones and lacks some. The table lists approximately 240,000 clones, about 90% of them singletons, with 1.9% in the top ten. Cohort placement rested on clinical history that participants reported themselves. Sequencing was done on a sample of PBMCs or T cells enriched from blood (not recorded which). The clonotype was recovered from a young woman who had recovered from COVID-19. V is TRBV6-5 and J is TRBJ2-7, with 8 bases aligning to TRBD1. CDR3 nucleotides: TGTGCCAGCAGTTGGACAGGGCTTAACTACGAGCAGTACTTC. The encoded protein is CASSWTGLNYEQYF.